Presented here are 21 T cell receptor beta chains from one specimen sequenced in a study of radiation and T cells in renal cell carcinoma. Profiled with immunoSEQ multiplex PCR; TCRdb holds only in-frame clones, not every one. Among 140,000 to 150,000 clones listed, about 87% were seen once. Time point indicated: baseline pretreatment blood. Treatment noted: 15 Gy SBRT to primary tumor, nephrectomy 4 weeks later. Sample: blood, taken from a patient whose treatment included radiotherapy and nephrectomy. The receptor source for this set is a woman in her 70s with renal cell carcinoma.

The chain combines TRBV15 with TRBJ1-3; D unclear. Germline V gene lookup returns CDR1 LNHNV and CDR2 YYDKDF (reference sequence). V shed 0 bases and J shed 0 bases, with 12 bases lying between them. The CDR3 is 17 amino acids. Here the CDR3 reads CATSREVLLFSGNTIYF. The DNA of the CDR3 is TGTGCCACCAGCAGAGAGGTCCTCCTCTTCTCTGGAAACACCATATATTTT.

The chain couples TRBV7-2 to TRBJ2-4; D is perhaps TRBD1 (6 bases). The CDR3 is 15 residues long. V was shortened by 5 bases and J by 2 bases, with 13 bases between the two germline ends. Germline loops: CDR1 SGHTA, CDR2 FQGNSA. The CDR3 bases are TGTGCCAGCAGCGTCCCAGGGGCGACCAAAAACATTCAGTACTTC. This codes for CASSVPGATKNIQYF.

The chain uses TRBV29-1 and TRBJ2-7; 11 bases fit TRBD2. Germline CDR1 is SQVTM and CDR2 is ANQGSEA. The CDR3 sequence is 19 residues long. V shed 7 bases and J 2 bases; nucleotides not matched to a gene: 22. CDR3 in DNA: TGCAGCGCCAAGGGCCCCCTTACTAGCGGGGGCCCCAGGCCCTACGAGCAGTACTTC. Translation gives CSAKGPLTSGGPRPYEQYF.

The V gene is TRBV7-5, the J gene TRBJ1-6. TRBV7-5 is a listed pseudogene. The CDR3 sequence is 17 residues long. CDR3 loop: CARSLATGLDGNSPLHF. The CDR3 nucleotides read TGTGCCAGAAGCTTAGCGACTGGGCTGGATGGTAATTCACCCCTCCACTTT.

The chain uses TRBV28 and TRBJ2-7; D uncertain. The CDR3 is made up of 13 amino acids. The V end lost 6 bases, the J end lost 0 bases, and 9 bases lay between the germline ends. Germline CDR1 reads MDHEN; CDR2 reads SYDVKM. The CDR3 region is CASSPMDSYEQYF. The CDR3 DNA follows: TGTGCCAGCAGCCCCATGGACTCCTACGAGCAGTACTTC.

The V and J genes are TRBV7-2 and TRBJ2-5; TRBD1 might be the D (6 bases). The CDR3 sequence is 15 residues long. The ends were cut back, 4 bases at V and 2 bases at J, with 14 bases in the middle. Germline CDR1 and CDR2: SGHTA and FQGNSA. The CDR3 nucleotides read TGTGCCAGCAGCTCCCTCGCCGGGACACAAGAGACCCAGTACTTC. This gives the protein CASSSLAGTQETQYF.

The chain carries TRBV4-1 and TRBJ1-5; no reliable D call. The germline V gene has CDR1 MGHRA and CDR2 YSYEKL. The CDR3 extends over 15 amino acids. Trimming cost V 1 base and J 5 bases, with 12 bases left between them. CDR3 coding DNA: TGCGCCAGCAGCCAAGGAGGGTATAACGATCAGCCCCAGCATTTT. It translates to CASSQGGYNDQPQHF.

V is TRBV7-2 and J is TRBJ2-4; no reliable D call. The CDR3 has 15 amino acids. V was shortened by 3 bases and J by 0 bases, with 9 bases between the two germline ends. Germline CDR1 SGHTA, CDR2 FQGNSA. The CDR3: CASSLSQLAKNIQYF. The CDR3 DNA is TGTGCCAGCAGCTTGAGCCAGCTAGCCAAAAACATTCAGTACTTC.

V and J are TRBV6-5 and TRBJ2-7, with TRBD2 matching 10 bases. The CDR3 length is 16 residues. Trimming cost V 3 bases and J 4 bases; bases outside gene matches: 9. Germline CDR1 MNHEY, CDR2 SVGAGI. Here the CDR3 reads CASSYAPGTSAYEQYF. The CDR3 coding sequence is TGTGCCAGCAGTTATGCCCCCGGGACTAGCGCTTACGAGCAGTACTTC.

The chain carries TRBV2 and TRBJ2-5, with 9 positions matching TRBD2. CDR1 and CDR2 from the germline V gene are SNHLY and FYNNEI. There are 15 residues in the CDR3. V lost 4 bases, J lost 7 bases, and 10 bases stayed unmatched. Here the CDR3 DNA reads TGTGCCAGCAGTGGAGCTAGCGGGGCGGTGGGGACCCAGTACTTC. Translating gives CASSGASGAVGTQYF.

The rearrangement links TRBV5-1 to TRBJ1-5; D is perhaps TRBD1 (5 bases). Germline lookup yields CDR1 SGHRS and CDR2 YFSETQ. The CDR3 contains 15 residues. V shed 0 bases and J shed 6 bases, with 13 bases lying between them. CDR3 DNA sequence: TGCGCCAGCAGCTTGGAGGGGTTTGAGGGTCAGCCCCAGCATTTT. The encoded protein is CASSLEGFEGQPQHF.

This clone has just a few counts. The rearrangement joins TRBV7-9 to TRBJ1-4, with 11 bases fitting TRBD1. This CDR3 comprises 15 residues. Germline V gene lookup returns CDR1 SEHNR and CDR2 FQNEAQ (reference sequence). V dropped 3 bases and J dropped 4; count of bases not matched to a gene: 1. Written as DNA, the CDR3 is TGTGCCAGCAGCTTTGGGACAGGGGGTAATGAAAAACTGTTTTTT. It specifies CASSFGTGGNEKLFF. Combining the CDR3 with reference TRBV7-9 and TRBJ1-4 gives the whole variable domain DTGVSQNPRHKITKRGQNVTFRCDPISEHNRLYWYRQTLGQGPEFLTYFQNEAQLEKSRLLSDRFSAERPKGSFSTLEIQRTEQGDSAMYLCASSFGTGGNEKLFFGSGTQLSVL.

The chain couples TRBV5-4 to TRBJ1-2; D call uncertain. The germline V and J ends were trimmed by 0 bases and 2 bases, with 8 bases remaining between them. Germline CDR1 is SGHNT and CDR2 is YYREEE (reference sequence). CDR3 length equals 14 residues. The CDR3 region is CASSLEGSNYGYTF. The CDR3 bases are TGTGCCAGCAGCTTGGAAGGGTCAAACTATGGCTACACCTTC.

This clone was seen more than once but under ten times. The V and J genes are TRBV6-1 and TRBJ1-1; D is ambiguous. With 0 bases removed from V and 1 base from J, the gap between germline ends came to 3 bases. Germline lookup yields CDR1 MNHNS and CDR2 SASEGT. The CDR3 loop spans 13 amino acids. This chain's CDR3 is CASSEAGNTEAFF. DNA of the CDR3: TGTGCCAGCAGTGAAGCGGGGAACACTGAAGCTTTCTTT.

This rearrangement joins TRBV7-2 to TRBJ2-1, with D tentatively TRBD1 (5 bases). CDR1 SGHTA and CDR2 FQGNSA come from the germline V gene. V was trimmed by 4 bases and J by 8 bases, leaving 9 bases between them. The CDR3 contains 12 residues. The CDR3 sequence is CASSWGRDEQFF. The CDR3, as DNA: TGTGCCAGCAGCTGGGGCCGAGATGAGCAGTTCTTC.

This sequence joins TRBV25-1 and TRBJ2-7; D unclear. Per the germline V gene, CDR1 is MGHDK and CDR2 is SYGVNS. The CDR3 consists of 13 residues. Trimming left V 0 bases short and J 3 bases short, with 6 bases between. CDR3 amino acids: CASSEYTNYEQYF. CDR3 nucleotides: TGTGCCAGCAGTGAATATACAAACTACGAGCAGTACTTC.

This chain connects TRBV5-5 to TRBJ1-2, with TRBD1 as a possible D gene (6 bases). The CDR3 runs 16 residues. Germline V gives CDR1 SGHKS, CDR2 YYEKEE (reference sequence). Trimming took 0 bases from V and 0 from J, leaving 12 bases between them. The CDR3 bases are TGTGCCAGCAGCTTGGCCCGGGGGGGCCCTAACTATGGCTACACCTTC. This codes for CASSLARGGPNYGYTF.

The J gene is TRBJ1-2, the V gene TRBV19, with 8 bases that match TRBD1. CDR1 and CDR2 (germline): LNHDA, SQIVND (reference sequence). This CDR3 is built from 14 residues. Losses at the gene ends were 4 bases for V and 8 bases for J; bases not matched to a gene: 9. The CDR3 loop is CASSTSTGVRGYTF. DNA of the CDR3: TGTGCCAGTAGTACCTCGACAGGGGTAAGGGGCTACACCTTC.

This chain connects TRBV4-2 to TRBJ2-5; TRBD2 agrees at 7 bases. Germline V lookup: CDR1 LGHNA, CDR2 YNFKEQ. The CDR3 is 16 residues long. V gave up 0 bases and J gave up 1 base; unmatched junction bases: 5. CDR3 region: CASSQDLRGVQETQYF. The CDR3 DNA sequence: TGTGCCAGCAGCCAAGATCTTCGGGGGGTCCAAGAGACCCAGTACTTC.

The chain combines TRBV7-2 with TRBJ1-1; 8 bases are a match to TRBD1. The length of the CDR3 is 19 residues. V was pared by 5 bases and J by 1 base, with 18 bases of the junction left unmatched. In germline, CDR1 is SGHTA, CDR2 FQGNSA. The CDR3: CASSQHDLAGGERNTEAFF. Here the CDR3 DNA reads TGTGCCAGCAGCCAGCACGATCTGGCAGGGGGCGAGAGGAACACTGAAGCTTTCTTT. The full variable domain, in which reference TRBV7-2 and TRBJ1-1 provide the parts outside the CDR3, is GAGVSQSPSNKVTEKGKDVELRCDPISGHTALYWYRQSLGQGLEFLIYFQGNSAPDKSGLPSDRFSAERTGGSVSTLTIQRTQQEDSAVYLCASSQHDLAGGERNTEAFFGQGTRLTVV.

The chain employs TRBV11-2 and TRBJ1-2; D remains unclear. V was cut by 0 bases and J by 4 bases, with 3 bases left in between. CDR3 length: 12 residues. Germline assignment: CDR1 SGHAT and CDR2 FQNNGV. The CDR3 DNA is TGTGCCAGCAGCTTAGATTTCTATGGCTACACCTTC. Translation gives CASSLDFYGYTF.